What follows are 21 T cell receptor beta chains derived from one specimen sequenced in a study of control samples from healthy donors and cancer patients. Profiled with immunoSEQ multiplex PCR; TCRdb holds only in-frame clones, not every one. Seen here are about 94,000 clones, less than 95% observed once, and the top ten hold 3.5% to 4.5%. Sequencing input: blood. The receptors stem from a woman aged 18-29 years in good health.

The CDR3 loop reads CAQSGTSNGYTF. CDR3 in DNA: TGTGCCCAGAGCGGGACAAGCAATGGCTACACCTTC. V usage is TRBV30 and J usage is TRBJ1-2, with D maybe TRBD1 (6 bases). Germline V gene sequence: CDR1 GTSNPN, CDR2 SVGIG (reference sequence). Deletions cut 8 bases from V and 6 bases from J, with 16 bases between. The length of the CDR3 is 12 residues.

The DNA of the CDR3 is TGTGCCACGGGACAGGGAGGGCCCCTCCACTTT. Translating gives CATGQGGPLHF. The V gene is TRBV27, the J gene TRBJ1-6; 9 bases fit TRBD1. J was trimmed by 13 bases and V by 10 bases; bases with no gene match: 5. The germline gives CDR1 MNHEY, CDR2 SMNVEV (reference sequence). CDR3 size: 11 residues.

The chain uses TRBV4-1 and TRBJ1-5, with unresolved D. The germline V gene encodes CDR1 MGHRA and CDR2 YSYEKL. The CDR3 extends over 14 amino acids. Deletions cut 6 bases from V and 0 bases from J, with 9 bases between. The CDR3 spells CASSLIGSNQPQHF. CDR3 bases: TGCGCCAGCAGTCTGATAGGTAGCAATCAGCCCCAGCATTTT.

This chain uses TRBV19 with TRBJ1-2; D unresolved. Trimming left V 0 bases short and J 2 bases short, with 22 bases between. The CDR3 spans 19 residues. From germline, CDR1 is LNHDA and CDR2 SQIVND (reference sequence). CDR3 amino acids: CASSIDRTGTTQANYGYTF. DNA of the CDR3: TGTGCCAGTAGTATAGATCGGACGGGAACGACCCAAGCAAACTATGGCTACACCTTC.

The CDR3 sequence is CASSLGFDPRDNEQFF. CDR3 sequence (DNA): TGTGCCAGCAGCTTAGGGTTTGACCCCCGAGACAATGAGCAGTTCTTC. The rearrangement uses TRBV11-3 and TRBJ2-1; D unclear. The germline V gene encodes CDR1 SGHNT and CDR2 YENEEA. This CDR3 contains 16 residues. Deletions cut 1 base from V and 5 bases from J, with 15 bases between.

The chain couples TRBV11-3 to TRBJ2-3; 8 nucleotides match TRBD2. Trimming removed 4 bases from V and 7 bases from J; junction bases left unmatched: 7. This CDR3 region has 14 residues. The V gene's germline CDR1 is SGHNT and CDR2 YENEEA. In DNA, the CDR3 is TGTGCCAGCAGCTCCATTACTAGCGGCAATACGCAGTATTTT. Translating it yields CASSSITSGNTQYF.

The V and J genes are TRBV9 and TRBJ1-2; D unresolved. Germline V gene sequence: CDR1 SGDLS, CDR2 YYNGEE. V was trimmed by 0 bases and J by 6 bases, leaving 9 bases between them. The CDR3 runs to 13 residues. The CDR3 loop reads CASSVARPDGYTF. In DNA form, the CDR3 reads TGTGCCAGCAGCGTAGCCCGTCCGGATGGCTACACCTTC.

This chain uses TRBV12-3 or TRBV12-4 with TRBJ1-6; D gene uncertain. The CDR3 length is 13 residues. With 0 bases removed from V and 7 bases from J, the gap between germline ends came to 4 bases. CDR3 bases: TGTGCCAGCAGTTTAGCTCGGAATTCACCCCTCCACTTT. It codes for CASSLARNSPLHF.

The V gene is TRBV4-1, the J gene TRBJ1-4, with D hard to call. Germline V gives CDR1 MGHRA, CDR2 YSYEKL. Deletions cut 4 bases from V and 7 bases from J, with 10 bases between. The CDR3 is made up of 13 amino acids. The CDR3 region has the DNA TGCGCCAGCAGCCTAGTTTGGGGTGAAAAACTGTTTTTT. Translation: CASSLVWGEKLFF.

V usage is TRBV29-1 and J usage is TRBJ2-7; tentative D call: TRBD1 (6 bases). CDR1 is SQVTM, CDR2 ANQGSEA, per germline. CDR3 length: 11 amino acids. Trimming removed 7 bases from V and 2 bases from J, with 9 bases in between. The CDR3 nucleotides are TGCAGCGGTGGGACAACCTACGAGCAGTACTTC. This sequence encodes CSGGTTYEQYF.

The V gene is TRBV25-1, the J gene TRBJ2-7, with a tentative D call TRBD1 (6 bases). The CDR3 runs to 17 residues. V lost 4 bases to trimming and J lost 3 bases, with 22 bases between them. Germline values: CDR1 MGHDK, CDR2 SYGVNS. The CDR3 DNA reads TGTGCCAGCAGTGCCCCCTCCGGGCAGGGGACCCTCTACGAGCAGTACTTC. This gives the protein CASSAPSGQGTLYEQYF.

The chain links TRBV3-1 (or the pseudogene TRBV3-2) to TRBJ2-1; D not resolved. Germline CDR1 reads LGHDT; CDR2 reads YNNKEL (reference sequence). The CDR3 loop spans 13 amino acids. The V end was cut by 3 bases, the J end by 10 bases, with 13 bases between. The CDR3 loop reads CASSQNLANEQFF. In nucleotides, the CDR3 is TGTGCCAGCAGCCAGAATCTGGCCAACGAGCAGTTCTTC.

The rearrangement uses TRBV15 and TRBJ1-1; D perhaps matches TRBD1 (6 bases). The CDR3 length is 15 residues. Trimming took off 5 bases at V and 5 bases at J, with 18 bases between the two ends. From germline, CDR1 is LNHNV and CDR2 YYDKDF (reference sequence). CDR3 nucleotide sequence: TGTGCCACCAGCCGAGGCGACCTAGACAGGACTGAAGCTTTCTTT. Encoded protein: CATSRGDLDRTEAFF.

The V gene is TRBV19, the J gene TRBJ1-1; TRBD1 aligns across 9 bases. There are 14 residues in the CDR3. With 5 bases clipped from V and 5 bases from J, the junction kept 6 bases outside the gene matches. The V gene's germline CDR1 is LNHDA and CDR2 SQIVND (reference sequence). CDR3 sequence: CASSLGQGRTEAFF. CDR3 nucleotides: TGTGCCAGTAGTCTGGGACAGGGAAGGACTGAAGCTTTCTTT.

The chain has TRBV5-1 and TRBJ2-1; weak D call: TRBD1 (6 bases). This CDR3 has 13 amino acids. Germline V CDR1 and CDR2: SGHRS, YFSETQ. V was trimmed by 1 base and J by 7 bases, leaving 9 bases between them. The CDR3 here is CASSLPDRNEQFF. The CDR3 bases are TGCGCCAGCAGCTTGCCCGACAGGAATGAGCAGTTCTTC.

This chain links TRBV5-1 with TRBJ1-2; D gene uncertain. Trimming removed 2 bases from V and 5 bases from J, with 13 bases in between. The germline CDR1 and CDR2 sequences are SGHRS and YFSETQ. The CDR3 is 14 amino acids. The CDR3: CASSFNNPTYGYTF. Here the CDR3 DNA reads TGCGCCAGCAGCTTTAACAACCCGACTTATGGCTACACCTTC.

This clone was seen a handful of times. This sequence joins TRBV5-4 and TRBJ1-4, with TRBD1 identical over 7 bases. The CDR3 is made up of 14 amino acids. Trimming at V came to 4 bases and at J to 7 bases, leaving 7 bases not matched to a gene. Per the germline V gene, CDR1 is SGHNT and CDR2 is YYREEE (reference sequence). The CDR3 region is CASSLTGVSEKLFF. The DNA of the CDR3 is TGTGCCAGCAGCCTTACAGGGGTTAGTGAAAAACTGTTTTTT.

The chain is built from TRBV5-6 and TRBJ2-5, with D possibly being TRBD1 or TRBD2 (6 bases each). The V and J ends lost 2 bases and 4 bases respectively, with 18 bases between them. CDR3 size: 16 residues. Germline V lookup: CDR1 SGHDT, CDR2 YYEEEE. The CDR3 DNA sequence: TGTGCCAGCAGCTTATATAAGGGGGGTTTCGTAGAGACCCAGTACTTC. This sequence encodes CASSLYKGGFVETQYF. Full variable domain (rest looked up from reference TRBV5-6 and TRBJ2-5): DAGVTQSPTHLIKTRGQQVTLRCSPKSGHDTVSWYQQALGQGPQFIFQYYEEEERQRGNFPDRFSGHQFPNYSSELNVNALLLGDSALYLCASSLYKGGFVETQYFGPGTRLLVL.

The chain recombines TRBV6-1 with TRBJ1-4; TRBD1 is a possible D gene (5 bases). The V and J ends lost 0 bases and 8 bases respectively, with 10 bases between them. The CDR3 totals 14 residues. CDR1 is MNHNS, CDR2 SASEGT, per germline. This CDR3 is CASSEAGPQEKLFF. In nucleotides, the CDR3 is TGTGCCAGCAGTGAAGCGGGACCCCAGGAAAAACTGTTTTTT.

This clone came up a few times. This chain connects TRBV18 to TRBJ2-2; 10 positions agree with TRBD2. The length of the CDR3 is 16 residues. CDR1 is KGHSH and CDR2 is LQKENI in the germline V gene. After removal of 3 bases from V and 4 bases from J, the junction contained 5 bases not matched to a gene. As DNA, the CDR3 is TGTGCCAGCTCACCGTTAGCGGGGGGCCGCACCGGGGAGCTGTTTTTT. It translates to CASSPLAGGRTGELFF.

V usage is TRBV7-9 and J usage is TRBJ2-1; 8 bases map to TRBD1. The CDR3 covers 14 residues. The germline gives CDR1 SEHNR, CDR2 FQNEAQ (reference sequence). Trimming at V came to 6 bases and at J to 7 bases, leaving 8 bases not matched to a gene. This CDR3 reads CASSYQTGGNEQFF. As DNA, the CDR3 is TGTGCCAGCAGTTACCAAACAGGGGGTAATGAGCAGTTCTTC.